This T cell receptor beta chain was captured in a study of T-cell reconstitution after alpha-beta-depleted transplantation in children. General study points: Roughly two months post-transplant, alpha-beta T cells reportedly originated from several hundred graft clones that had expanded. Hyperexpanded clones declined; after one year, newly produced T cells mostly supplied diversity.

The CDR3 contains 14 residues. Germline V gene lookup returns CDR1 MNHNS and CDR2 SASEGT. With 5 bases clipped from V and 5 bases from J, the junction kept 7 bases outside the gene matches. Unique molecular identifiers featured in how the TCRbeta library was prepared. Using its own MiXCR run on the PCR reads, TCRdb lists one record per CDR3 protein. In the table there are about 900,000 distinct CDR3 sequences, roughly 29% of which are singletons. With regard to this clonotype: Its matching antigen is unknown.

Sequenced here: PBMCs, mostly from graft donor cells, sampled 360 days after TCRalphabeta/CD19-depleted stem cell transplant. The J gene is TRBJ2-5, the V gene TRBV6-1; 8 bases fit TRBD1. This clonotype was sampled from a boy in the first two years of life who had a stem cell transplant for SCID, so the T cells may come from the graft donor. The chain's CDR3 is CASSPPGQDETQYF. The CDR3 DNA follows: TGTGCCAGCAGTCCCCCGGGACAGGATGAGACCCAGTACTTC.